This T cell receptor (beta chain) was found in a study of cytomegalovirus exposure and HLA in healthy donors. Study results and caveats: The study assumed roughly uniform donor sequencing depth for presence/absence analyses.

In germline, CDR1 is MNHNY, CDR2 SVGAGI (reference sequence). This CDR3 has 15 residues. The PCR employed 60 Vbeta primers together with 13 Jbeta primers. Libraries were prepared by immunoSEQ multiplex PCR; TCRdb keeps only in-frame clonotypes and omits some of them. The top ten clones hold about 10% of a sample with roughly 150,000 clones, about 70% of them seen once. Notes on this clone: Its matching antigen is unknown.

Regarding donors, all were healthy bone marrow donors. The receptor comes from a man younger than 45 in good health and CMV-seropositive. The chain joins TRBV6-6 to TRBJ2-5; D gene ambiguous. The end of the DNA aligns better with TRBJ2-7, so the J call may be wrong. Sequencing was performed on PBMCs. For the CDR3, the DNA is TGTGCCAGCAGTTACTTAGTGAGTAAGTCCTACGAGCAGTACTTC. It translates to CASSYLVSKSYEQYF.